This entry describes one T cell receptor (beta chain). Its antigen remains unknown. The data originate from a study of cytomegalovirus exposure and HLA in healthy donors. Study-wide points: Approximately 17,000 TCR beta sequences were associated with HLA alleles at 0.05 false discovery rate in a later analysis. Indistinguishability led to the exclusion of some V segments, TRBV6-2 and TRBV6-3 included. It was taken for granted in presence/absence analyses that sequencing depth across donors was roughly uniform.

Amplification used 60 Vbeta primers and 13 Jbeta primers. Profiled with immunoSEQ multiplex PCR; TCRdb holds only in-frame clones, not every one. The sample has 100,000 or so clones, 69% seen once. The V gene's germline CDR1 is GTSNPN and CDR2 SVGIG (reference sequence). Trimming took off 0 bases at V and 3 bases at J, with 10 bases between the two ends. The CDR3 has 14 amino acids. Sequencing was done on a sample of PBMCs. The chain carries TRBV30 and TRBJ2-3; D may be TRBD1 (5 bases). The TCR originated in a man aged 25-45 years in good health and CMV-seronegative. CDR3 coding DNA: TGTGCCTGGAGTGTAGGGGTTTTGACAGATACGCAGTATTTT. Protein product: CAWSVGVLTDTQYF. The variable domain in full, with the rest retrieved from reference TRBV30 and TRBJ2-3, is SQTIHQWPATLVQPVGSPLSLECTVEGTSNPNLYWYRQAAGRGLQLLFYSVGIGQISSEVPQNLSASRPQDRQFILSSKKLLLSDSGFYLCAWSVGVLTDTQYFGPGTRLTVL.